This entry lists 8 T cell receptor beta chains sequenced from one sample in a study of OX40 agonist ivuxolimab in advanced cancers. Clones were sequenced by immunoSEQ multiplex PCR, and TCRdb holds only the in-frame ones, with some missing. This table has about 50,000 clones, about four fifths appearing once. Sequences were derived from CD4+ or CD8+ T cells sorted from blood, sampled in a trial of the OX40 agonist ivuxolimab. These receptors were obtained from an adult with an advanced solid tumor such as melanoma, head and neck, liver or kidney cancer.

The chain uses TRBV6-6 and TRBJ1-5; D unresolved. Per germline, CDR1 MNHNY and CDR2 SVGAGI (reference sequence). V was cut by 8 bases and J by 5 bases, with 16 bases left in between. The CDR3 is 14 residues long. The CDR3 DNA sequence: TGTGCCAGCGAAGGGTCCGGTGATTATCAGCCCCAGCATTTT. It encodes CASEGSGDYQPQHF.

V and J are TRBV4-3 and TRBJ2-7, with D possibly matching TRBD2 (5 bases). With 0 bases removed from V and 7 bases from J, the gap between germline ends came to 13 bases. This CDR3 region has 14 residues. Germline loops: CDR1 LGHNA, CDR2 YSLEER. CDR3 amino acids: CASSQDPGNGEQYF. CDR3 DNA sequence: TGCGCCAGCAGCCAAGATCCCGGGAATGGGGAGCAGTACTTC.

The CDR3 sequence is CASSTPGGPTYNEQFF. The DNA of the CDR3 is TGCGCCAGCAGCACTCCAGGGGGACCAACCTACAATGAGCAGTTCTTC. V and J are TRBV5-1 and TRBJ2-1, with 7 positions matching TRBD1. The CDR3 sequence is 16 residues long. Germline V gene sequence: CDR1 SGHRS, CDR2 YFSETQ. The J segment lost 2 bases and the V segment lost 4 bases, leaving 9 bases of the junction unmatched.

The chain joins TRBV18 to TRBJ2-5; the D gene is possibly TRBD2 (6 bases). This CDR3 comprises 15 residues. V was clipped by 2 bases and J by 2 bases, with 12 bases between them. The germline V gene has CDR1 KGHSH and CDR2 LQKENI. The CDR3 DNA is TGTGCCAGCTCACCAAGGAGGGCAGGGCAAGAGACCCAGTACTTC. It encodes CASSPRRAGQETQYF.

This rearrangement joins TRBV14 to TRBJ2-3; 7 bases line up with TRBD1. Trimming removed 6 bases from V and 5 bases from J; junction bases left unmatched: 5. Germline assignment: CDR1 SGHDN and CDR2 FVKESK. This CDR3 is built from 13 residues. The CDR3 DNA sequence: TGTGCCAGCAGAAGAGGGGGCGGAGATACGCAGTATTTT. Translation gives CASRRGGGDTQYF.

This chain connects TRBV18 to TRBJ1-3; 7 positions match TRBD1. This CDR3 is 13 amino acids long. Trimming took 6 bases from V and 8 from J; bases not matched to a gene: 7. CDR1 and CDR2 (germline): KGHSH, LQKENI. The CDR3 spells CASSRQGYDTIYF. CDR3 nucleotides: TGTGCCAGCTCGAGACAGGGTTACGACACCATATATTTT. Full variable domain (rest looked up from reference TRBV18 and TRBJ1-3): NAGVMQNPRHLVRRRGQEARLRCSPMKGHSHVYWYRQLPEEGLKFMVYLQKENIIDESGMPKERFSAEFPKEGPSILRIQQVVRGDSAAYFCASSRQGYDTIYFGEGSWLTVV.

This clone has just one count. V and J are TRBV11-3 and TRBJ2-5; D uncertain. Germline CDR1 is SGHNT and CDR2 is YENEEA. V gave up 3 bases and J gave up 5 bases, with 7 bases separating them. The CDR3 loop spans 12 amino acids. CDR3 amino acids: CASSFAEETQYF. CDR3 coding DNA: TGTGCCAGCAGCTTCGCGGAGGAGACCCAGTACTTC.

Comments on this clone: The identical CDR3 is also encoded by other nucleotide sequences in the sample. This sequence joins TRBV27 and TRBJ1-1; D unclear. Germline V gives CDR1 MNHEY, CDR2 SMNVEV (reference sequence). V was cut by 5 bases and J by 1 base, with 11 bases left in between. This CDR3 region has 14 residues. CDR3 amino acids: CASSKYRQNTEAFF. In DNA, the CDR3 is TGTGCCAGCAGTAAGTATCGACAGAACACTGAAGCTTTCTTT.